The 5 T cell receptor beta chains presented below share a single source sample, sequenced in a study of radiotherapy plus CTLA-4 blockade in lung cancer. Some clones are missing from TCRdb's copy, which holds only in-frame ones; the method was immunoSEQ multiplex PCR. The table has some 37,000 clones, approximately 72% seen once; the top ten hold roughly a tenth. Sequencing was performed on peripheral blood, taken from a patient treated with radiotherapy plus ipilimumab. The receptors here all came from a human donor with non-small cell lung cancer who had stable disease on radiotherapy plus ipilimumab.

The CDR3 sequence: CASSLAGYGYTF. The DNA for the CDR3 is TGTGCCAGCAGTTTGGCGGGCTATGGCTACACCTTC. The chain combines TRBV27 with TRBJ1-2; no clear D gene. CDR1 MNHEY and CDR2 SMNVEV come from the germline V gene (reference sequence). Trimming pared 3 bases from V and 4 bases from J, leaving 6 bases between. The CDR3 has 12 residues.

The chain has TRBV7-6 and TRBJ2-7; maybe TRBD2 (5 bases). CDR3 length equals 14 residues. The germline gives CDR1 SGHVS, CDR2 FNYEAQ. The V end was cut by 5 bases, the J end by 1 base, with 12 bases between. CDR3 region: CASSLGLLSYEQYF. The CDR3 coding sequence is TGTGCCAGCAGCCTAGGACTCCTATCCTACGAGCAGTACTTC.

V gene TRBV4-3 combines with J gene TRBJ1-5; D unresolved. The ends were cut back, 0 bases at V and 6 bases at J, with 12 bases in the middle. The CDR3 has 15 amino acids. Germline V lookup: CDR1 LGHNA, CDR2 YSLEER. The CDR3: CASSQDFWGGQPQHF. CDR3 in DNA: TGCGCCAGCAGCCAAGATTTCTGGGGAGGTCAGCCCCAGCATTTT.

In its sample, this clone was seen a few times. V and J are TRBV4-2 and TRBJ1-1, with 9 bases fitting TRBD1. V dropped 2 bases and J dropped 3; count of bases not matched to a gene: 13. CDR1 and CDR2 (germline): LGHNA, YNFKEQ. The CDR3 has 18 amino acids. CDR3 amino acids: CASSQRLTGGARDTEAFF. DNA for the CDR3: TGTGCCAGCAGCCAAAGGCTCACAGGGGGCGCGAGGGACACTGAAGCTTTCTTT.

The chain links TRBV21-1 to TRBJ2-3; the tabulated D call, TRBD2, remains unverified against the DNA. TRBV21-1 is a documented pseudogene. CDR3 length: 14 residues. This CDR3 is CASWTSGDTDTQYF. For the CDR3, the DNA is TGTGCCAGTTGGACTAGCGGGGACACAGATACGCAGTATTTT.